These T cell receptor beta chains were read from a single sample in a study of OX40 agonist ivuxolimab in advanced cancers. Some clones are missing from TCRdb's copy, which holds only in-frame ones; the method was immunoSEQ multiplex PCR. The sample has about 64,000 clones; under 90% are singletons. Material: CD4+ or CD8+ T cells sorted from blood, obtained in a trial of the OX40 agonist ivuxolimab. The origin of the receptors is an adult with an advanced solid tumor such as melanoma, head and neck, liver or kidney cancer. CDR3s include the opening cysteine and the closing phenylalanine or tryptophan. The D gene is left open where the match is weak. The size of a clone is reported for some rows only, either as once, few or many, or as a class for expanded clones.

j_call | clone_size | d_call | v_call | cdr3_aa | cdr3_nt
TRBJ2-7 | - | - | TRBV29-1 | CSVLLDLMGLRREQYF | TGCAGCGTCCTCTTAGACCTTATGGGGTTAAGGAGGGAGCAGTACTTC
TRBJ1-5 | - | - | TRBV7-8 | CASSLMVGGSSNQPQHF | TGTGCCAGCAGCTTAATGGTCGGGGGCAGTAGCAATCAGCCCCAGCATTTT
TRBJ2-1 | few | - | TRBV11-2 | CASSLDREPYNEQFF | TGTGCCAGCAGCTTAGATCGGGAGCCCTACAATGAGCAGTTCTTC
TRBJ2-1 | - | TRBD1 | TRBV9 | CASSTTGTDYNEQFF | TGTGCCAGCAGCACGACCGGGACAGACTACAATGAGCAGTTCTTC
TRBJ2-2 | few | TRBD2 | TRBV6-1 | CASSDWTSARGTGELFF | TGTGCCAGCAGTGATTGGACTAGCGCCAGGGGGACCGGGGAGCTGTTTTTT
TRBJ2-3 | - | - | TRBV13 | CASSLASTDTQYF | TGTGCCAGCAGCTTAGCTAGCACAGATACGCAGTATTTT
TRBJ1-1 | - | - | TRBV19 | CASSRRGITEAFF | TGTGCCAGTAGTAGGCGCGGAATCACTGAAGCTTTCTTT
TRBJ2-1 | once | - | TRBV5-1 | CASSLLQGGYNEQFF | TGCGCCAGCAGCTTGCTGCAGGGGGGTTACAATGAGCAGTTCTTC
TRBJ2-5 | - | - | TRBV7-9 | CASSLAQDQETQYF | TGTGCCAGCAGCTTAGCGCAGGACCAAGAGACCCAGTACTTC
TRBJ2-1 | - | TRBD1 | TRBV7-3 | CASSQGTGIYNEQFF | TGTGCCAGCAGCCAAGGGACAGGGATTTACAATGAGCAGTTCTTC
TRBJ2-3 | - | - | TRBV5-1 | CASSSRGGSGTDTQYF | TGCGCCAGCAGCTCAAGGGGGGGTAGCGGGACAGATACGCAGTATTTT
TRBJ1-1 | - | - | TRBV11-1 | CASGKGRTEAFF | TGTGCCAGCGGCAAGGGGCGAACTGAAGCTTTCTTT
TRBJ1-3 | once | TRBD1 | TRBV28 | CASTYRGGNTIYF | TGTGCCAGCACCTACAGGGGTGGAAACACCATATATTTT
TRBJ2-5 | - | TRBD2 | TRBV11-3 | CASSLGVTAGGIETQYF | TGTGCCAGCAGCTTAGGAGTGACAGCGGGGGGAATCGAGACCCAGTACTTC
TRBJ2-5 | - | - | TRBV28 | CATNRKQETQYF | TGTGCCACAAACAGGAAACAAGAGACCCAGTACTTC
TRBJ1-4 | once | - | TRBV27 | CASMSNEKLFF | TGTGCCAGCATGAGTAATGAAAAACTGTTTTTT
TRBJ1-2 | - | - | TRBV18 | CASSPPGANYGYTF | TGTGCCAGCTCACCGCCAGGGGCTAACTATGGCTACACCTTC
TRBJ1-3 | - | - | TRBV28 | CASSLTFSGNTIYF | TGTGCCAGCAGTTTAACCTTCTCTGGAAACACCATATATTTT
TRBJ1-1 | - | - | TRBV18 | CASSLKQDTGNTEAFF | TGTGCCAGCTCACTTAAACAGGACACAGGGAACACTGAAGCTTTCTTT
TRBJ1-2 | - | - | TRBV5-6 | CASSLWGARTGSFSGYTF | TGTGCCAGCAGCTTGTGGGGGGCCCGAACAGGGTCCTTCTCTGGCTACACCTTC
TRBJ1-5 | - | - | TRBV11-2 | CASSLDELSLNQPQHF | TGTGCCAGCAGCTTAGACGAGTTGTCCCTCAATCAGCCCCAGCATTTT
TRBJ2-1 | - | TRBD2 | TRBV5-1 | CASSVLGTSGGHREQFF | TGCGCCAGCAGCGTATTAGGGACTAGCGGGGGCCATAGGGAGCAGTTCTTC
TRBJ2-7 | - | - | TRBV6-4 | CASSGQIPYEQYF | TGTGCCAGCTCAGGACAGATTCCCTACGAGCAGTACTTC
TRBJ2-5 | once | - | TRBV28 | CASSFVARGGETQYF | TGTGCCAGCAGTTTTGTGGCCAGGGGAGGGGAGACCCAGTACTTC
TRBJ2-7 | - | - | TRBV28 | CASSSPGPTYEQYF | TGTGCCAGCAGTTCCCCGGGACCGACCTACGAGCAGTACTTC
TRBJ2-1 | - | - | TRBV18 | CASSTSTGTNEQFF | TGTGCCAGCTCAACTTCTACCGGGACCAATGAGCAGTTCTTC
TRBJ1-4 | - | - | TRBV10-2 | CASSGFTNEKLFF | TGCGCCAGCAGTGGGTTCACTAATGAAAAACTGTTTTTT
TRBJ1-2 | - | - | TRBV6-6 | CASSYLTGNYGYTF | TGTGCCAGCAGTTACCTCACAGGGAACTATGGCTACACCTTC
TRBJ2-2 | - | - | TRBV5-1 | CASSLSGSYAGELFF | TGCGCCAGCAGCTTGTCAGGGTCTTATGCCGGGGAGCTGTTTTTT
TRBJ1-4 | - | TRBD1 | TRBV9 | CASSTGTVNEKLFF | TGTGCCAGCAGCACCGGGACAGTTAATGAAAAACTGTTTTTT
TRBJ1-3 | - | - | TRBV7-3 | CASSPGPGNTIYF | TGTGCCAGCAGCCCGGGTCCTGGAAACACCATATATTTT
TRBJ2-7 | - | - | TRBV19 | CASSIAHNSYEQYF | TGTGCCAGTAGTATAGCTCACAACTCCTACGAGCAGTACTTC
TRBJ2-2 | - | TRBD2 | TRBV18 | CASSPASRGGLTGELFF | TGTGCCAGCTCACCGGCCTCGCGCGGGGGGCTAACCGGGGAGCTGTTTTTT
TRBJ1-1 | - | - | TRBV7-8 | CASSLEPVGAVITEAFF | TGTGCCAGCAGCTTAGAACCTGTGGGGGCGGTCATCACTGAAGCTTTCTTT
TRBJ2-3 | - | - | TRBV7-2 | CASSRVGYKTVIANTQYF | TGTGCCAGCAGTAGAGTGGGTTACAAGACTGTAATTGCGAATACGCAGTATTTT
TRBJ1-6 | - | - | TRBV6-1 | CASSEKREGYSPLHF | TGTGCCAGCAGTGAAAAGAGAGAGGGGTATTCACCCCTCCACTTT
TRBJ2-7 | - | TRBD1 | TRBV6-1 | CAITRDRWSYEQYF | TGTGCCATTACCCGGGACAGGTGGTCCTACGAGCAGTACTTC
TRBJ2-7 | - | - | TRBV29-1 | CSVQEVVVIGEQYF | TGCAGCGTACAGGAGGTAGTAGTGATCGGCGAGCAGTACTTC
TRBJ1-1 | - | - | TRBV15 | CATSRDNRVATEAFF | TGTGCCACCAGCAGAGATAACAGGGTCGCCACTGAAGCTTTCTTT
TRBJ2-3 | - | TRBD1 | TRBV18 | CASSPPGQGAVDTQYF | TGTGCCAGCTCACCTCCGGGACAGGGGGCGGTAGATACGCAGTATTTT
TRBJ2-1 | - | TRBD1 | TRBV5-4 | CASSPKQGEPYNEQFF | TGTGCCAGCAGCCCAAAACAGGGGGAACCCTACAATGAGCAGTTCTTC
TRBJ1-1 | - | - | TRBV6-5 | CASSHLQGATEAFF | TGTGCCAGCAGCCATCTACAGGGAGCCACTGAAGCTTTCTTT
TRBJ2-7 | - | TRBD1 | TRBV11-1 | CASSFDRVSEQYF | TGTGCCAGCAGCTTCGACAGGGTCTCCGAGCAGTACTTC
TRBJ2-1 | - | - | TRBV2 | CASSEGWGAEQFF | TGTGCCAGCAGTGAGGGGTGGGGTGCTGAGCAGTTCTTC
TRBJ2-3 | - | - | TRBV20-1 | CSAMSGDTQYF | TGCAGTGCTATGAGCGGAGATACGCAGTATTTT
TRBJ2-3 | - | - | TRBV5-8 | CASSIEAGSLADTQYF | TGTGCCAGCAGCATTGAAGCAGGGAGTCTCGCAGATACGCAGTATTTT
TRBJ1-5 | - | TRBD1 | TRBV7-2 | CASSLDWTGNQPQHF | TGTGCCAGCAGCTTAGATTGGACAGGGAATCAGCCCCAGCATTTT
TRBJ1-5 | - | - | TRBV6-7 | CASSSFQPQTPQHF | TGTGCCAGCAGCTCCTTCCAGCCCCAGACCCCCCAGCATTTT
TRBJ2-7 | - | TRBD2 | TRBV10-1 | CASSDQRGGHYEQYF | TGCGCCAGCAGTGACCAGCGGGGGGGCCACTACGAGCAGTACTTC
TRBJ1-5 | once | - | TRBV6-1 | CASTGGQPQHF | TGTGCCAGCACGGGGGGTCAGCCCCAGCATTTT
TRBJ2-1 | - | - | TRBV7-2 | CASSLRVGEQFF | TGTGCCAGCAGCCTAAGGGTGGGTGAGCAGTTCTTC
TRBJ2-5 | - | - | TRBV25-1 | CASSEYGPLSRETQYF | TGTGCCAGCAGTGAATATGGCCCGCTCAGTAGGGAGACCCAGTACTTC
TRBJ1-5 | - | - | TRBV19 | CAGATGNSNQPQHF | TGTGCCGGGGCAACAGGGAACAGCAATCAGCCCCAGCATTTT
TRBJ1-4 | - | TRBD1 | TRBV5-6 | CASSWTGPNEKLFF | TGTGCCAGCAGCTGGACAGGGCCGAATGAAAAACTGTTTTTT
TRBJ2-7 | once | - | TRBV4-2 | CASSLTGADYEQYF | TGTGCCAGCAGCCTTACCGGGGCCGACTACGAGCAGTACTTC
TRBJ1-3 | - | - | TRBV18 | CASSPGNTIYF | TGTGCCAGCTCACCGGGTAACACCATATATTTT
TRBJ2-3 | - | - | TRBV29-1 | CSVVVLATDTQYF | TGCAGCGTTGTGGTTTTGGCGACAGATACGCAGTATTTT
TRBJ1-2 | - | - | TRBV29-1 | CSALVSVGYGYTF | TGCAGCGCCCTAGTCTCGGTCGGATATGGCTACACCTTC
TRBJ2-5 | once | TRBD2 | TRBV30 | CAWTTGTSAQETQYF | TGTGCCTGGACCACCGGGACTAGCGCCCAAGAGACCCAGTACTTC
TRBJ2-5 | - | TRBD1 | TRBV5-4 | CASSSPSTGLETQYF | TGTGCCAGCAGCTCCCCCTCGACAGGGTTGGAGACCCAGTACTTC